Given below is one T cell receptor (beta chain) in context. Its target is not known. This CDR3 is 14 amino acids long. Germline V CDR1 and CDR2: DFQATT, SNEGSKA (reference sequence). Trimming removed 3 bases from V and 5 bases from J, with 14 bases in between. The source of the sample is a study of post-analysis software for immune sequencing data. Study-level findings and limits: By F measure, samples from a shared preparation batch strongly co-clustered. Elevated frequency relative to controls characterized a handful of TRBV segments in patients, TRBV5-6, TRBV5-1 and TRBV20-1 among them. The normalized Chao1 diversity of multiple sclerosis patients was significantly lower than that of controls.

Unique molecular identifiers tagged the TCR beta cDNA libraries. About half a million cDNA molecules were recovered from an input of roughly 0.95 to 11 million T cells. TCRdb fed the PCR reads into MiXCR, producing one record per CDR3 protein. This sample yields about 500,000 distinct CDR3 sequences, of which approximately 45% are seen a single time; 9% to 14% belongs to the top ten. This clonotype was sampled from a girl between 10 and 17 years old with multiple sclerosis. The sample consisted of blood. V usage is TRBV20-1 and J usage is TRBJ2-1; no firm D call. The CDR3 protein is CSASHPAQNNEQFF. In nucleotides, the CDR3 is TGCAGTGCTAGTCATCCAGCCCAAAACAATGAGCAGTTCTTC.